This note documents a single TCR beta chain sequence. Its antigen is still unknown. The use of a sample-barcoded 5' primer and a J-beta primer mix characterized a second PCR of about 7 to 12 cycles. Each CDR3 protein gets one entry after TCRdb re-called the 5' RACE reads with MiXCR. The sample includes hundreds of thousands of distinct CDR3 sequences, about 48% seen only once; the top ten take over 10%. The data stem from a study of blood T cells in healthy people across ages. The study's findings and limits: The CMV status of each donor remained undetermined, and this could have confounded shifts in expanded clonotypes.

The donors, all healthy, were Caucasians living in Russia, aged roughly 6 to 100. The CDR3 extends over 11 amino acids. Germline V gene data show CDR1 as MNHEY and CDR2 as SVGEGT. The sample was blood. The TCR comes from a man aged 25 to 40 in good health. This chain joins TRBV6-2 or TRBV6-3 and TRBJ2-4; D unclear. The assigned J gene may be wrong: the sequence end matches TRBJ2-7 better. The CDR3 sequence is CASRSRYEQYF. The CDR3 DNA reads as TGTGCCAGCAGATCCCGATACGAGCAGTACTTC.